These T cell receptor beta chains were read from a single sample in a study of blood T cell repertoires in COVID-19. Measured with immunoSEQ multiplex PCR; TCRdb has only the in-frame clones, and not every one. Among about 150,000 clones listed, around 84% were seen once. Sequenced material: peripheral blood. These receptors originate from a man older than 75 with acute or convalescent COVID-19. Each CDR3 is given with its conserved first and last residue. D genes are given only for firm matches.

d_call v_call cdr3_aa
NA TRBV20-1 CSAATGTEQFF
TRBD1 TRBV10-3 CAINRQGNYGYTF
NA TRBV2 CASSRQVPYEQYF
NA TRBV15 CATSRDLGNTIYF
NA TRBV2 CASSERYTDTQYF
TRBD1 TRBV6-5 CATLQGVDYGYTF
NA TRBV21-1 CASSKSGFSGGEDNEQFF
TRBD1 TRBV7-9 CASSPGTGGWRNTEAFF
NA TRBV11-2 CASSLVWTVKNTEAFF
TRBD1 TRBV11-2 CASSYTGTGLYEQYF
TRBD1 TRBV19 CASSRDSPAIGYTF
TRBD1 TRBV11-2 CASSPQGGRTYEQYF
TRBD2 TRBV13 CASSTGTSGADTQYF
TRBD2 TRBV7-7 CASSLGTSGGADTQYF
NA TRBV19 CASSIGGQRSGELFF
TRBD1 TRBV2 CASEADRGLSGYTF
NA TRBV24-1 CATSDLPGYNEQFF
TRBD1 TRBV5-1 CASRPGPSGQGAVYGYTF
TRBD1 TRBV3-1/TRBV3-2 CASSQARTGVGNTIYF
TRBD1 TRBV27 CASSWGQGNTEAFF
NA TRBV7-6 CASSDGLRADEKLFF
TRBD1 TRBV19 CASSTRGTGGLGELFF
TRBD1 TRBV4-1 CASSQGTGGNANSPLHF
NA TRBV18 CASSPVGGPDEQYF
TRBD2 TRBV7-3 CASSLFGLAGGPGTDTQYF
TRBD1 TRBV7-6 CASSLASTGGNIQYF
NA TRBV5-4 CASSERTDYGYTF
TRBD1 TRBV5-1 CASSLANRGQGDTQYF
NA TRBV7-3 CASSLMQGNTGELFF
NA TRBV7-2 CASSLNGGTDTQYF
NA TRBV6-2/TRBV6-3 CASSYQELETQYF
TRBD1 TRBV7-9 CASTKSGQGGNEQFF
TRBD2 TRBV18 CASSPLAGGPADTQYF
NA TRBV5-4 CASSRGGANNDEKLFF
TRBD1 TRBV11-2 CASSLGVQGAEETQYF
TRBD1 TRBV7-6 CASSLAGQGYGYTF
NA TRBV5-6 CASSLSGSFTEAFF
TRBD1 TRBV4-1 CASSLDRGRSKSTEAFF
NA TRBV27 CASSFPGRRNTGELFF
NA TRBV5-1 CASSLDGPSLEQFF
NA TRBV23-1 CASSQLTDSYNSPLHF
NA TRBV6-5 CASTETRTAIYGYTF
NA TRBV11-2 CASSPYNEKLFF
TRBD1 TRBV6-5 CASSYSTGTGAYEQYF
NA TRBV6-5 CASRRGRENTGELFF
TRBD1 TRBV19 CASSMGGTGGGNTQYF
TRBD1 TRBV6-1 CASSDGRTGGRFGNTIYF
NA TRBV19 CASSIDRSNLINYGYTF